One sample yielded the 30 T cell receptor beta chains listed below, sequenced in a study of shared clonotypes between healthy human individuals. As defined, naive CD8 cells were CD45RO-negative and positively selected for CCR7, with terminally differentiated effector memory CD45RA+ cells excluded. Only in-frame clones appear in the TCRdb table, and some are missing; sequencing was by immunoSEQ multiplex PCR. Of some 600,000 clones detected, approximately 96% appear once; the ten largest clones hold less than 0.13%. Sequenced sample: naive CD8+ T cells sorted from blood. All receptors come from a woman aged 25 to 45 in good health.

The genes are TRBV11-1 and TRBJ2-1, with D hard to call. The ends were cut back, 1 base at V and 0 bases at J, with 13 bases in the middle. The germline CDR1 and CDR2 sequences are SGHAT and FQDESV (reference sequence). This CDR3 region has 17 residues. CDR3 sequence reads: CASSLEVLPSSYNEQFF. The CDR3 DNA sequence: TGTGCCAGCAGCTTAGAAGTCTTACCGAGCTCCTACAATGAGCAGTTCTTC.

The J gene is TRBJ2-7, the V gene TRBV27; possible D gene TRBD1, 6 bases. V was clipped by 8 bases and J by 3 bases, with 17 bases between them. Germline CDR1 reads MNHEY; CDR2 reads SMNVEV (reference sequence). There are 14 residues in the CDR3. DNA for the CDR3: TGTGCCAGCGGACAACAGGGTGCATTCTACGAGCAGTACTTC. Protein product: CASGQQGAFYEQYF.

In nucleotides, the CDR3 is TGTGCCACCTCAACGCCCGGGACAGGGACTGAAGCTTTCTTT. This encodes CATSTPGTGTEAFF. The genes are TRBV5-4 and TRBJ1-1; 9 bases map to TRBD1. Per germline, CDR1 SGHNT and CDR2 YYREEE (reference sequence). This CDR3 has 14 amino acids. The ends lost 9 bases at V and 5 bases at J; junction bases unmatched: 11.

This chain joins TRBV28 and TRBJ1-1; a weak D match, TRBD1 (6 bases). V lost 5 bases, J lost 1 base, and 11 bases lay in between. Germline CDR1 MDHEN, CDR2 SYDVKM. The CDR3 has 14 residues. CDR3 DNA: TGTGCCAGCAGTAAACAGGGAGAGAACACTGAAGCTTTCTTT. Protein product: CASSKQGENTEAFF.

J is TRBJ2-1 and V is TRBV6-5; perhaps TRBD2 as D (5 bases). With 2 bases removed from V and 4 bases from J, the gap between germline ends came to 12 bases. From germline, CDR1 is MNHEY and CDR2 SVGAGI. The CDR3 spans 15 residues. CDR3 DNA sequence: TGTGCCAGCAGTTACAGTGCAGAGGGTTACAATGAGCAGTTCTTC. Its protein is CASSYSAEGYNEQFF.

The rearrangement links TRBV5-4 to TRBJ1-4; possibly TRBD1 for D (6 bases). This CDR3 spans 14 amino acids. Germline values: CDR1 SGHNT, CDR2 YYREEE (reference sequence). Trimming removed 4 bases at V and 7 bases at J, with 14 bases between. CDR3 sequence (DNA): TGTGCCAGCAGCCAAGACAGGCAGGTTGAAAAACTGTTTTTT. It is translated as CASSQDRQVEKLFF.

The CDR3 spells CASSYSKGHLYGYTF. In DNA form, the CDR3 reads TGTGCCAGCAGTTACTCGAAGGGACACCTCTATGGCTACACCTTC. The genes are TRBV6-5 and TRBJ1-2; D may be TRBD1 (6 bases). Germline loops: CDR1 MNHEY, CDR2 SVGAGI. This CDR3 region has 15 residues. V lost 0 bases and J 4 bases, leaving 12 bases between the germline ends.

V usage is TRBV7-9 and J usage is TRBJ2-1; 7 positions agree with TRBD2. The germline gives CDR1 SEHNR, CDR2 FQNEAQ (reference sequence). Trimming at V came to 6 bases and at J to 9 bases, leaving 8 bases not matched to a gene. This CDR3 region has 13 residues. The CDR3 nucleotides are TGTGCCAGCAGAAACGGACTAGTAGTTGAGCAGTTCTTC. Translating gives CASRNGLVVEQFF.

This rearrangement joins TRBV6-6 to TRBJ2-3; weak D call: TRBD1 (6 bases). CDR1 and CDR2 (germline): MNHNY, SVGAGI (reference sequence). The CDR3 has 15 residues. The ends were cut back, 10 bases at V and 4 bases at J, with 21 bases in the middle. As DNA, the CDR3 is TGTGCCACCACCCCCCGAGGGGGTCGCGCAGATACGCAGTATTTT. Its protein product is CATTPRGGRADTQYF.

The chain employs TRBV11-2 and TRBJ2-2; 7 nucleotides match TRBD2. Germline-derived CDR1 and CDR2 are SGHAT and FQNNGV. The V gene end was trimmed by 6 bases and the J gene end by 0 bases; junction bases not matched to a gene: 7. CDR3 length: 16 residues. The CDR3 DNA sequence: TGTGCCAGCAGAACATTCGGACTAGCGAACACCGGGGAGCTGTTTTTT. This gives the protein CASRTFGLANTGELFF. Filled out from reference TRBV11-2 and TRBJ2-2, the complete variable domain reads EAGVAQSPRYKIIEKRQSVAFWCNPISGHATLYWYQQILGQGPKLLIQFQNNGVVDDSQLPKDRFSAERLKGVDSTLKIQPAKLEDSAVYLCASRTFGLANTGELFFGEGSRLTVL.

The chain uses TRBV4-2 and TRBJ1-5, with D perhaps TRBD1 (6 bases). V was pared by 0 bases and J by 8 bases, with 11 bases between. There are 14 residues in the CDR3. Per the germline V gene, CDR1 is LGHNA and CDR2 is YNFKEQ. DNA for the CDR3: TGTGCCAGCAGCCAAGATACAGGGTCTGAGCCCCAGCATTTT. It is translated as CASSQDTGSEPQHF.

This sequence joins TRBV6-6 and TRBJ2-5; D possibly corresponds to TRBD2 (6 bases). The germline CDR1 and CDR2 sequences are MNHNY and SVGAGI (reference sequence). The CDR3 is 15 residues long. Trimming pared 8 bases from V and 5 bases from J, leaving 21 bases between. In DNA, the CDR3 is TGTGCCAGCGGAGGGCGGTACACACCAGGGGAGACCCAGTACTTC. This codes for CASGGRYTPGETQYF.

The chain carries TRBV13 and TRBJ2-3, with 8 bases identical to TRBD2. Per the germline V gene, CDR1 is PRHDT and CDR2 is FYEKMQ (reference sequence). The CDR3 runs to 16 residues. Germline trimming cut 5 bases from V and 2 bases from J; bases unmatched to any gene: 9. DNA of the CDR3: TGTGCCAGCAGCCCACAGTTGGGACTAGACACAGATACGCAGTATTTT. It codes for CASSPQLGLDTDTQYF.

As for this clone: This sample includes further DNA sequences coding for the same CDR3. V gene TRBV27 combines with J gene TRBJ2-7, with D uncertain. Trimming removed 0 bases at V and 0 bases at J, with 6 bases between. CDR1 and CDR2 (germline): MNHEY, SMNVEV (reference sequence). This CDR3 spans 14 amino acids. The CDR3 DNA is TGTGCCAGCAGTTTATCTCCTAGCTCCTACGAGCAGTACTTC. It encodes CASSLSPSSYEQYF.

The genes are TRBV4-2 and TRBJ2-5; weak D call: TRBD1 (6 bases). This CDR3 is 17 amino acids long. Germline assignment: CDR1 LGHNA and CDR2 YNFKEQ. V was shortened by 0 bases and J by 1 base, with 15 bases between the two germline ends. This CDR3 is CASSQEDWEGGQETQYF. In DNA form, the CDR3 reads TGTGCCAGCAGCCAAGAAGATTGGGAAGGGGGCCAAGAGACCCAGTACTTC.

The chain is built from TRBV2 and TRBJ2-5; TRBD2 is a possible D gene (6 bases). The ends were cut back, 6 bases at V and 5 bases at J, with 19 bases in the middle. Germline V gene data show CDR1 as SNHLY and CDR2 as FYNNEI. The CDR3 length is 15 residues. The CDR3 nucleotides are TGTGCCAGCAGCCACACAGCTAGCGTTGGGGAGACCCAGTACTTC. Translating gives CASSHTASVGETQYF.

The J gene is TRBJ1-2, the V gene TRBV28, with D perhaps matching TRBD1 (6 bases). Looked up from germline, CDR1 is MDHEN and CDR2 is SYDVKM. The CDR3 runs 13 residues. Trimming removed 6 bases from V and 4 bases from J, with 12 bases in between. The CDR3 DNA is TGTGCCAGCAGCAAGGACAGTGGCTATGGCTACACCTTC. Translating it yields CASSKDSGYGYTF.

To note about this clone: The same CDR3 is also encoded by other DNA sequences in this sample. The V and J genes are TRBV2 and TRBJ1-2; 7 bases are shared with TRBD1. The CDR3 has 12 amino acids. CDR1 and CDR2 from the germline V gene are SNHLY and FYNNEI. With V trimmed by 6 bases and J by 3 bases, 1 base remained unmatched. The CDR3 DNA reads TGTGCCAGCAGCGACAGGGACTATGGCTACACCTTC. Its protein is CASSDRDYGYTF.

The rearrangement joins TRBV19 to TRBJ1-5, with D possibly TRBD1 on 5 matching bases. This CDR3 spans 16 amino acids. Trimming stripped 5 bases from V and 2 bases from J, with 16 bases between. The germline gives CDR1 LNHDA, CDR2 SQIVND (reference sequence). The CDR3 sequence: CASSAAKAQGNQPQHF. In DNA, the CDR3 is TGTGCCAGTAGTGCAGCCAAGGCACAGGGCAATCAGCCCCAGCATTTT.

This rearrangement joins TRBV2 to TRBJ2-7; no clear D. V was cut by 5 bases and J by 3 bases, with 11 bases left in between. CDR1 and CDR2 (germline): SNHLY, FYNNEI. This CDR3 is built from 13 residues. CDR3 loop: CASSPPNSYEQYF. The CDR3 DNA follows: TGTGCCAGCAGTCCCCCCAACAGCTACGAGCAGTACTTC.

J is TRBJ2-1 and V is TRBV6-6; D not resolved. The CDR3 has 14 residues. CDR1 is MNHNY and CDR2 is SVGAGI in the germline V gene (reference sequence). V was pared by 2 bases and J by 9 bases, with 14 bases between. This chain's CDR3 is CASSYTSSHSEQFF. The CDR3 coding sequence is TGTGCCAGCAGTTACACATCGTCTCACAGTGAGCAGTTCTTC.

The chain is built from TRBV7-3 and TRBJ2-7; D is possibly TRBD2 (7 bases). Germline lookup yields CDR1 SGHTA and CDR2 FQGTGA. The ends were cut back, 6 bases at V and 4 bases at J, with 13 bases in the middle. The CDR3 length is 13 residues. The DNA of the CDR3 is TGTGCCAGCAGTATAGAGGGGGGGTACGAGCAGTACTTC. It specifies CASSIEGGYEQYF.

The chain employs TRBV7-6 and TRBJ2-1; D is unclear. V was clipped by 5 bases and J by 10 bases, with 9 bases between them. This CDR3 spans 11 amino acids. Germline CDR1 SGHVS, CDR2 FNYEAQ. DNA of the CDR3: TGTGCCAGCAGCAAACCTGGAGAGCAGTTCTTC. It codes for CASSKPGEQFF.

In DNA form, the CDR3 reads TGTGCCAGCTCACCCTCGGGGGCGAGTCGTAACACTGAAGCTTTCTTT. Its translation: CASSPSGASRNTEAFF. The chain employs TRBV18 and TRBJ1-1; possibly TRBD1 for D (6 bases). With 3 bases removed from V and 2 bases from J, the gap between germline ends came to 16 bases. Germline V CDR1 and CDR2: KGHSH, LQKENI. The length of the CDR3 is 16 residues.

J is TRBJ2-7 and V is TRBV27; 14 bases agree with TRBD2. The V segment lost 6 bases and the J segment 7 bases; nucleotides outside the gene matches: 2. This CDR3 region has 13 residues. Germline V gene sequence: CDR1 MNHEY, CDR2 SMNVEV (reference sequence). The DNA for the CDR3 is TGTGCCAGCAGGGGACTAGCGGGAGAGGAGCAGTACTTC. Translated, it gives CASRGLAGEEQYF.

V and J are TRBV2 and TRBJ2-3; D is uncertain. V was pared by 8 bases and J by 3 bases, with 12 bases between. This CDR3 spans 13 amino acids. CDR1 is SNHLY, CDR2 FYNNEI, per germline. CDR3 protein: CASLGTETDTQYF. The CDR3 DNA follows: TGTGCCAGCCTGGGAACGGAAACAGATACGCAGTATTTT.

The genes are TRBV14 and TRBJ1-1, with 9 bases that match TRBD1. This CDR3 contains 14 residues. V trimming: 4 bases; J trimming: 1 base; junction bases outside the gene matches: 1. Germline loops: CDR1 SGHDN, CDR2 FVKESK. CDR3 sequence reads: CASSLGQGNTEAFF. The CDR3 coding sequence is TGTGCCAGCAGCCTGGGACAGGGGAACACTGAAGCTTTCTTT.

The chain has TRBV27 and TRBJ2-3; tentative D call: TRBD2 (5 bases). V lost 3 bases and J 4 bases, leaving 11 bases between the germline ends. CDR1 is MNHEY, CDR2 SMNVEV, per germline (reference sequence). The CDR3 spans 14 residues. The CDR3 region is CASSFRTVADTQYF. DNA of the CDR3: TGTGCCAGCAGTTTTAGGACTGTGGCAGATACGCAGTATTTT.

The chain has TRBV4-1 and TRBJ2-3, with TRBD2 matching over 8 bases. The CDR3 runs to 17 residues. Germline V gene lookup returns CDR1 MGHRA and CDR2 YSYEKL. With 0 bases clipped from V and 0 bases from J, the junction kept 5 bases outside the gene matches. Here the CDR3 reads CASSQDSLAGSTDTQYF. The CDR3 DNA follows: TGCGCCAGCAGCCAAGATTCCCTAGCGGGTAGCACAGATACGCAGTATTTT.

This rearrangement joins TRBV11-3 to TRBJ2-1, with TRBD2 matching 8 bases. The CDR3 is 18 residues long. CDR1 and CDR2 from the germline V gene are SGHNT and YENEEA. The trim removed 5 bases at V and 4 bases at J, leaving 16 bases unmatched. CDR3 in DNA: TGTGCCAGCAGCGACCCACAGTTAGCGGGGCGCCTATACAATGAGCAGTTCTTC. The encoded protein is CASSDPQLAGRLYNEQFF.